This T cell receptor beta chain was sequenced in a study of T cells after yellow fever vaccination. Study results and limitations: Compared with primary, the secondary response was weaker and peaked at day 5, not 15.

Germline CDR1 reads MNHEY; CDR2 reads SVGAGI. The V end lost 6 bases, the J end lost 5 bases, and 10 bases lay between the germline ends. The CDR3 is 13 amino acids. The study made its TCR cDNA through 5'RACE template switching. That step introduced a universal primer site along with UMIs. One entry per CDR3 protein results from TCRdb running MiXCR on the 5' RACE reads. The sample has more than 450,000 distinct CDR3 sequences, 20% to 25% seen once. About this clonotype itself: Its antigen remains unidentified.

The material was PBMCs, obtained approximately 20 days after the first yellow fever vaccination. The TCR comes from a man younger than 35 who received the YFV17D yellow fever vaccine. The J gene is TRBJ2-2, the V gene TRBV6-5; D is unresolved. In DNA, the CDR3 is TGTGCCAGCAGGTCCCGGGTAACCGGGGAGCTGTTTTTT. It specifies CASRSRVTGELFF.